The sequence of this TCR beta chain was determined in a study of metastatic and nonmetastatic thyroid tumors. The table lists this clone with many counts. What it binds is unknown. Trimming left V 4 bases short and J 5 bases short, with 3 bases between. CDR3 length: 12 residues. Germline CDR1 reads SNHLY; CDR2 reads FYNNEI. As handled by the study authors: Clinicopathological groups differed in CDR3, with these differences serving to build a distant-metastasis classifier for papillary thyroid cancer. TCRdb re-called clones from the PCR reads using MiXCR. The V and J calls reflect TCRdb's pipeline rather than the authors' work. This table has around 31,000 clones, 25% to 30% appearing once. Overall study findings and caveats: Within blood and tumor, benign nodules reportedly had significantly lower TCR beta diversity than malignant thyroid tumors did.

Prior to thyroid surgery, none of the patients had received any treatment. The sample taken for sequencing was blood. This TCR came from a female donor with papillary thyroid cancer or a benign thyroid nodule (not recorded which). Some clones in this sample may be carry-over from other donors' samples. This chain uses TRBV2 with TRBJ1-6, with D unclear. The chain's CDR3 is CASSGDNSPLHF. The CDR3 DNA sequence: TGTGCCAGCAGTGGAGATAATTCACCCCTCCACTTT. The full variable domain, its missing parts supplied by reference TRBV2 and TRBJ1-6, is EPEVTQTPSHQVTQMGQEVILRCVPISNHLYFYWYRQILGQKVEFLVSFYNNEISEKSEIFDDQFSVERPDGSNFTLKIRSTKLEDSAMYFCASSGDNSPLHFGNGTRLTVT.